The 5 T cell receptor beta chains below all came from one sample that was sequenced in a study of cytomegalovirus exposure and HLA in healthy donors (dated 2017 in TCRdb). The method was the immunoSEQ multiplex PCR assay. For the multiplex PCR, a mixture combining 60 forward primers for TCR Vbeta segments and 13 reverse primers for TCR Jbeta segments was used. In its TCRdb copy, this immuneACCESS table keeps in-frame sequences only and misses some clones. Where compared with another copy, unresolved V genes explain less than half of these, and the others have no known cause. The sample table contains approximately 210,000 clones; only one count was recorded for around 79% of them. The ten largest make up 0.39% of the sample. The sequenced material came from PBMCs. The origin of the receptors is a male donor in good health and CMV-seropositive.

V and J are TRBV5-1 and TRBJ2-7; 9 bases fit TRBD2. The germline V gene encodes CDR1 SGHRS and CDR2 YFSETQ. Trimming removed 3 bases from V and 4 bases from J; junction bases left unmatched: 11. The CDR3 covers 16 residues. Written as DNA, the CDR3 is TGCGCCAGCAGCTGGACGTTAGCGGGAGAAGGTTACGAGCAGTACTTC. Translating gives CASSWTLAGEGYEQYF.

This rearrangement joins TRBV18 to TRBJ1-2; D not certain. This CDR3 is built from 14 residues. Trimming cost V 0 bases and J 4 bases, with 9 bases left between them. Germline V gene sequence: CDR1 KGHSH, CDR2 LQKENI. CDR3 residues: CASSPPNSPYGYTF. For the CDR3, the DNA is TGTGCCAGCTCACCACCGAACAGCCCCTATGGCTACACCTTC.

This rearrangement joins TRBV5-6 to TRBJ1-2; D remains ambiguous. Germline assignment: CDR1 SGHDT and CDR2 YYEEEE. The germline V and J ends were trimmed by 2 bases and 8 bases, with 19 bases remaining between them. The CDR3 runs 15 residues. The CDR3 loop is CASSLAGIGVLGYTF. CDR3 in DNA: TGTGCCAGCAGCTTAGCCGGGATCGGGGTGTTAGGCTACACCTTC.

The gene calls are TRBV2 and TRBJ1-4, with a possible D match to TRBD1 (6 bases). The CDR3 runs to 15 residues. Per the germline V gene, CDR1 is SNHLY and CDR2 is FYNNEI. Trimming pared 8 bases from V and 3 bases from J, leaving 16 bases between. The CDR3 protein is CASSARGAANEKLFF. CDR3 bases: TGTGCCAGCTCCGCGCGGGGGGCAGCTAATGAAAAACTGTTTTTT.

This sequence joins TRBV27 and TRBJ2-5, with 8 bases lining up with TRBD1. Matching the DNA end better, TRBJ2-7 makes the J call doubtful. The CDR3 loop spans 15 amino acids. Per the germline V gene, CDR1 is MNHEY and CDR2 is SMNVEV (reference sequence). In nucleotides, the CDR3 is TGTGCCAGCAGGCGAGGGACAGGTCTCGCCTACGAGCAGTACTTC. It codes for CASRRGTGLAYEQYF.